One sample yielded the 26 T cell receptor beta chains listed below, sequenced in a study of T cell changes during pregnancy in multiple sclerosis. Sequenced by immunoSEQ multiplex PCR; TCRdb stores in-frame clones only, minus some. The sample consists of 65,000 to 85,000 clones, about 90% of them appearing once. The sample consisted of CD4+ T cells from peripheral blood mononuclear cells, taken after pregnancy. All receptors derive from a female donor with multiple sclerosis, enrolled in a pregnancy study.

The CDR3, as DNA: TGTGCCAGTAGCCCCGCTACCTACAATGAGCAGTTCTTC. It encodes CASSPATYNEQFF. This chain uses TRBV19 with TRBJ2-1, with D unresolved. The CDR3 length is 13 residues. Trimming cost V 6 bases and J 2 bases, with 8 bases left between them. The V gene's germline CDR1 is LNHDA and CDR2 SQIVND (reference sequence).

The chain uses TRBV5-3 and TRBJ2-7; D remains unclear. TRBV5-3 is classed as an ORF, of uncertain function. The CDR3 is 12 amino acids. V was trimmed by 2 bases and J by 5 bases, leaving 8 bases between them. The CDR3 region is CARSLDSDEQYF. The DNA for the CDR3 is TGTGCCAGAAGCTTAGACTCGGACGAGCAGTACTTC.

The V call is TRBV6-5, the J call TRBJ2-7, with 12 bases aligning to TRBD1. The CDR3 has 14 residues. From germline, CDR1 is MNHEY and CDR2 SVGAGI. V gave up 5 bases and J gave up 7 bases; unmatched junction bases: 6. The chain's CDR3 is CASSRDRGLYEQYF. The CDR3 DNA reads TGTGCCAGCAGTCGGGACAGGGGGCTTTATGAGCAGTACTTC.

This chain joins TRBV11-3 and TRBJ2-2; 8 nucleotides agree with TRBD1. Germline V gene sequence: CDR1 SGHNT, CDR2 YENEEA. Losses at the gene ends were 5 bases for V and 3 bases for J; bases not matched to a gene: 8. CDR3 length equals 16 residues. CDR3 bases: TGTGCCAGCAGCCTTCGGACAGGGAAACACACCGGGGAGCTGTTTTTT. Residues: CASSLRTGKHTGELFF.

The V and J genes are TRBV27 and TRBJ1-1, with D perhaps matching TRBD1 (5 bases). Germline assignment: CDR1 MNHEY and CDR2 SMNVEV (reference sequence). The V end was cut by 5 bases, the J end by 4 bases, with 17 bases between. The CDR3 covers 15 residues. The CDR3 sequence is CASSPRAGWGTEAFF. CDR3 bases: TGTGCCAGCAGTCCCAGGGCAGGGTGGGGCACTGAAGCTTTCTTT.

This clone was counted once. The rearrangement uses TRBV28 and TRBJ1-2; D unresolved. The CDR3 is made up of 10 amino acids. V was trimmed by 6 bases and J by 5 bases, leaving 4 bases between them. CDR1 and CDR2 (germline): MDHEN, SYDVKM. CDR3 in amino acids: CASSSYGYTF. The CDR3 bases are TGTGCCAGCAGCTCTTATGGCTACACCTTC.

V gene TRBV7-2 combines with J gene TRBJ2-7; 8 bases fit TRBD2. After removal of 5 bases from V and 3 bases from J, the junction contained 6 bases not matched to a gene. Germline CDR1 reads SGHTA; CDR2 reads FQGNSA. This CDR3 is 14 amino acids long. As DNA, the CDR3 is TGTGCCAGCAGCACATCTAGCGGGCGCTACGAGCAGTACTTC. Its protein is CASSTSSGRYEQYF.

In this sample, this clone turned up once. The rearrangement links TRBV14 to TRBJ2-3; D is possibly TRBD2 (5 bases). V was trimmed by 4 bases and J by 4 bases, leaving 24 bases between them. Germline V gives CDR1 SGHDN, CDR2 FVKESK. The CDR3 totals 18 residues. CDR3 loop: CASSLTSSSWLIADTQYF. The DNA of the CDR3 is TGTGCCAGCAGCCTCACGTCGTCTAGCTGGTTGATTGCAGATACGCAGTATTTT.

This sequence joins TRBV6-6 and TRBJ1-5, with D perhaps TRBD1 (5 bases). The CDR3 extends over 13 amino acids. Trimming stripped 5 bases from V and 9 bases from J, with 14 bases between. Germline V gene lookup returns CDR1 MNHNY and CDR2 SVGAGI (reference sequence). Here the CDR3 reads CASSQGTSVPQHF. As DNA, the CDR3 is TGTGCCAGCAGTCAGGGTACATCAGTGCCCCAGCATTTT.

The genes are TRBV19 and TRBJ1-4; perhaps TRBD1 as D (6 bases). The germline V and J ends were trimmed by 3 bases and 5 bases, with 16 bases remaining between them. Germline CDR1 is LNHDA and CDR2 is SQIVND (reference sequence). CDR3 size: 16 residues. CDR3 DNA sequence: TGTGCCAGTAGTATTAGCGAGGGGGGGCCGAATGAAAAACTGTTTTTT. It encodes CASSISEGGPNEKLFF.

V and J are TRBV5-1 and TRBJ2-7; 9 bases line up with TRBD1. This CDR3 region has 14 residues. V was pared by 4 bases and J by 6 bases, with 8 bases of the junction left unmatched. Germline V CDR1 and CDR2: SGHRS, YFSETQ. The CDR3 sequence: CASSAGQGYGEQYF. CDR3 coding DNA: TGCGCCAGCAGCGCGGGACAGGGATATGGCGAGCAGTACTTC.

The rearrangement uses TRBV30 and TRBJ1-6; a weak D match, TRBD1 (5 bases). Germline V lookup: CDR1 GTSNPN, CDR2 SVGIG (reference sequence). This CDR3 spans 18 amino acids. V shed 0 bases and J shed 0 bases, with 15 bases lying between them. The DNA of the CDR3 is TGTGCCTGGAGTGTAGGTGGCGCAGGGCACTCCTATAATTCACCCCTCCACTTT. Protein: CAWSVGGAGHSYNSPLHF.

The rearrangement links TRBV19 to TRBJ1-5; 11 bases fit TRBD1. Germline V CDR1 and CDR2: LNHDA, SQIVND (reference sequence). Trimming at V came to 4 bases and at J to 7 bases, leaving 9 bases not matched to a gene. The CDR3 has 16 amino acids. The CDR3 nucleotides are TGTGCCAGTAGTACCCCCCGGGGACAGGGGGGACAGCCCCAGCATTTT. Protein product: CASSTPRGQGGQPQHF.

This chain uses TRBV18 with TRBJ2-5; the match to TRBD2 covers 11 bases. There are 16 residues in the CDR3. Germline-derived CDR1 and CDR2 are KGHSH and LQKENI. Trimming took 5 bases from V and 4 from J; bases not matched to a gene: 9. The chain's CDR3 is CASSSLAGEVAETQYF. In DNA, the CDR3 is TGTGCCAGCTCATCACTAGCGGGAGAGGTAGCAGAGACCCAGTACTTC. Supplemented by reference TRBV18 and TRBJ2-5, the full variable domain reads NAGVMQNPRHLVRRRGQEARLRCSPMKGHSHVYWYRQLPEEGLKFMVYLQKENIIDESGMPKERFSAEFPKEGPSILRIQQVVRGDSAAYFCASSSLAGEVAETQYFGPGTRLLVL.

This clone was recorded a few times. This chain joins TRBV5-4 and TRBJ2-7; the match to TRBD2 covers 10 bases. Germline loops: CDR1 SGHNT, CDR2 YYREEE (reference sequence). V gave up 9 bases and J gave up 3 bases; unmatched junction bases: 9. The CDR3 sequence is 14 residues long. CDR3 nucleotides: TGTGCCACCGCTAGCGGGAGAGCTGGCTACGAGCAGTACTTC. The encoded protein is CATASGRAGYEQYF. Looking up the rest from reference TRBV5-4 and TRBJ2-7 gives the full variable domain: ETGVTQSPTHLIKTRGQQVTLRCSSQSGHNTVSWYQQALGQGPQFIFQYYREEENGRGNFPPRFSGLQFPNYSSELNVNALELDDSALYLCATASGRAGYEQYFGPGTRLTVT.

V is TRBV5-1 and J is TRBJ2-1, with 12 nucleotides matching TRBD2. From germline, CDR1 is SGHRS and CDR2 YFSETQ. The V and J ends lost 1 base and 10 bases, in that order; junction bases with no gene match: 6. The CDR3 is made up of 15 amino acids. CDR3 DNA sequence: TGCGCCAGCAGCTTGAGGGCTAGCGGGGGGGAGGAGCAGTTCTTC. Amino acids: CASSLRASGGEEQFF.

This chain's CDR3 is CASSKDRDTEAFF. The CDR3 bases are TGTGCCAGCAGCAAGGACAGGGACACTGAAGCTTTCTTT. The rearrangement uses TRBV6-5 and TRBJ1-1, with 8 positions matching TRBD1. The germline CDR1 and CDR2 sequences are MNHEY and SVGAGI. The CDR3 consists of 13 residues. V shed 6 bases, J shed 3 bases, and the junction held 3 bases outside the gene matches.

In DNA, the CDR3 is TGTGCCAGCAGTGCGTCCCTCTACGAGCAGTACTTC. This gives the protein CASSASLYEQYF. The chain couples TRBV2 to TRBJ2-7; D not certain. Germline CDR1 SNHLY, CDR2 FYNNEI. Trimming shortened V by 4 bases and J by 3 bases, and 7 bases separated the two germline ends. The CDR3 has 12 amino acids.

This chain's CDR3 is CASSLYTPVEVRYGYTF. CDR3 DNA: TGCGCCAGCAGCTTGTACACCCCCGTCGAGGTGCGCTATGGCTACACCTTC. The chain uses TRBV5-1 and TRBJ1-2, with unresolved D. The CDR3 spans 17 residues. Trimming left V 1 base short and J 4 bases short, with 20 bases between. Germline values: CDR1 SGHRS, CDR2 YFSETQ.

The chain couples TRBV5-6 to TRBJ2-2; 7 nucleotides line up with TRBD1. Germline lookup yields CDR1 SGHDT and CDR2 YYEEEE. With 0 bases clipped from V and 3 bases from J, the junction kept 8 bases outside the gene matches. The CDR3 loop spans 17 amino acids. The CDR3 loop is CASSLAGRGRDTGELFF. The CDR3 DNA sequence: TGTGCCAGCAGCTTGGCCGGAAGGGGGCGAGACACCGGGGAGCTGTTTTTT.

V gene TRBV5-6 combines with J gene TRBJ1-2, with D possibly TRBD1 on 6 matching bases. Trimming stripped 6 bases from V and 4 bases from J, with 16 bases between. The CDR3 runs to 14 residues. Germline lookup yields CDR1 SGHDT and CDR2 YYEEEE. CDR3 sequence: CASTSPTGIYGYTF. The CDR3 nucleotides are TGTGCCAGCACCTCTCCAACAGGGATCTATGGCTACACCTTC. Drawing the rest from reference TRBV5-6 and TRBJ1-2, the complete variable domain is DAGVTQSPTHLIKTRGQQVTLRCSPKSGHDTVSWYQQALGQGPQFIFQYYEEEERQRGNFPDRFSGHQFPNYSSELNVNALLLGDSALYLCASTSPTGIYGYTFGSGTRLTVV.

The rearrangement uses TRBV6-1 and TRBJ1-2; a weak D match, TRBD1 (6 bases). This CDR3 is built from 15 residues. Trimming took 1 base from V and 6 from J, leaving 15 bases between them. Germline CDR1 is MNHNS and CDR2 is SASEGT. Written as DNA, the CDR3 is TGTGCCAGCAGTGAAGGGGGGGGGCCAGGCGATGGCTACACCTTC. Its translation is CASSEGGGPGDGYTF.

This clone was detected only once. The chain couples TRBV7-2 to TRBJ2-1; 10 positions agree with TRBD2. This CDR3 has 15 residues. The junction had 1 base not matched to a gene; V was cut back by 1 base and J by 4 bases. Looked up from germline, CDR1 is SGHTA and CDR2 is FQGNSA. The CDR3 nucleotides read TGTGCCAGCAGCTTAGAACTAGCGGGGTACAATGAGCAGTTCTTC. Residues: CASSLELAGYNEQFF.

The CDR3 bases are TGTGCCAGCAGCGATCTCCTTCGGGGGGACAGGGTGATGTACGAGCAGTACTTC. As protein: CASSDLLRGDRVMYEQYF. This sequence joins TRBV5-6 and TRBJ2-7, with TRBD1 matching 9 bases. CDR1 and CDR2 (germline): SGHDT, YYEEEE. This CDR3 has 18 residues. Trimming took 4 bases from V and 4 from J; bases not matched to a gene: 18.

The CDR3 loop is CASSIPSGARRQPQHF. The DNA for the CDR3 is TGTGCCAGTAGTATTCCCTCAGGGGCCCGCAGGCAGCCCCAGCATTTT. The V and J genes are TRBV19 and TRBJ1-5, with D perhaps matching TRBD1 (6 bases). This CDR3 has 16 residues. In germline, CDR1 is LNHDA, CDR2 SQIVND (reference sequence). The V end was cut by 3 bases, the J end by 7 bases, with 19 bases between.

This sequence joins TRBV5-6 and TRBJ1-2; 9 positions agree with TRBD1. Trimming took 8 bases from V and 4 from J; bases not matched to a gene: 6. From germline, CDR1 is SGHDT and CDR2 YYEEEE. The CDR3 is 13 amino acids. CDR3 nucleotide sequence: TGTGCCAGTGGGGGGACAGGGTCCTATGGCTACACCTTC. Translated, it gives CASGGTGSYGYTF.